This T cell receptor beta chain was observed in a study of blood T cell repertoires in COVID-19. Overall study context: COVID-19 samples collected from the United States, Italy and Spain covered acute and convalescent phases. T cells, B-cell-depleted T cells, or PBMCs provided the cDNA or gDNA that served as material.

CDR3 length: 15 amino acids. V was shortened by 2 bases and J by 2 bases, with 13 bases between the two germline ends. Per germline, CDR1 KGHSH and CDR2 LQKENI. Original processing methods: Counts of nucleated cells, estimated from reference gene primer amplification, were obtained. Only in-frame clones appear in the TCRdb table, and some are missing; sequencing was by immunoSEQ multiplex PCR. The DNA gave D and trimming, while V, J and clone size come from that table. The sample has roughly 130,000 clones, around 80% seen once; the top ten hold roughly 1.9%. The genes are TRBV18 and TRBJ2-7; a possible D gene is TRBD1 (7 bases). The sequence was obtained from a man between 65 and 85 years old with acute or convalescent COVID-19. Sequences were obtained from peripheral blood. The CDR3 sequence is CASSPRQGGTYEQYF. As DNA, the CDR3 is TGTGCCAGCTCACCAAGGCAGGGGGGAACCTACGAGCAGTACTTC.